The present entry profiles one T cell receptor (beta chain) with its context. TCRdb keeps only in-frame clones here, not all; method: immunoSEQ multiplex PCR. Among about 110,000 clones listed, approximately 88% were seen once. These data come from a study of T cell responses to AZD1222 COVID-19 vaccine. The material was peripheral blood, obtained 28 days after the second AZD1222 dose. The receptor comes from an adult who received the AZD1222 COVID-19 vaccine.

DNA for the CDR3: TGTGCCAGCAGCGCCGGGGGCACCGGGGAGCTGTTTTTT. Translating it yields CASSAGGTGELFF. The chain carries TRBV9 and TRBJ2-2; D perhaps matches TRBD2 (6 bases). V was pared by 3 bases and J by 4 bases, with 7 bases between. The CDR3 is made up of 13 amino acids. The germline CDR1 and CDR2 sequences are SGDLS and YYNGEE.